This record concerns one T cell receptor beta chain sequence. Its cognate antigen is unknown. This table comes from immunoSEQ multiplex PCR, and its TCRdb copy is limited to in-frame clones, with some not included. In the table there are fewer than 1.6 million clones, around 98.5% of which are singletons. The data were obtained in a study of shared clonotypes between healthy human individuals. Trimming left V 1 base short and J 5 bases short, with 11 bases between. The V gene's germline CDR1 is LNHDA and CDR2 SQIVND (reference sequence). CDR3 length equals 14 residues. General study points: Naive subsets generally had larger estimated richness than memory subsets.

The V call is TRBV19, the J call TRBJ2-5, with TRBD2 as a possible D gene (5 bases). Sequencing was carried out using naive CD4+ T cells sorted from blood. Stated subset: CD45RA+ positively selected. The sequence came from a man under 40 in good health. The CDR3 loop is CASSIGTAAETQYF. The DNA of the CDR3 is TGTGCCAGTAGTATAGGAACAGCGGCGGAGACCCAGTACTTC. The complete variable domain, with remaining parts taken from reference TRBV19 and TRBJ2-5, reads DGGITQSPKYLFRKEGQNVTLSCEQNLNHDAMYWYRQDPGQGLRLIYYSQIVNDFQKGDIAEGYSVSREKKESFPLTVTSAQKNPTAFYLCASSIGTAAETQYFGPGTRLLVL.